This TCR beta chain was captured by sequencing in a study of identical twins. Findings of the study overall: Weaker excess twin sharing was seen among beta out-of-frame sequences.

The donors were all healthy and Caucasian. This clonotype appeared a few times. Its antigen remains unidentified. One entry per CDR3 protein, called by TCRdb with MiXCR from the 5' RACE reads. The table shows 400,000 to 550,000 distinct CDR3 sequences, with 24% occurring only once. Germline loops: CDR1 ENHRY, CDR2 SYGVKD. Deletions cut 0 bases from V and 2 bases from J, with 8 bases between. The CDR3 spans 14 residues. This sample was shared with a second study, whose subject was T cells expressing NK-cell markers. This second study says: Eight donors were sequenced, of whom seven were HCMV-seropositive, while the remaining one was HCMV-seronegative.

What was sequenced was CD4+ T cells sorted from blood. This clonotype originated in a woman aged 18-29 years in good health. The gene calls are TRBV10-3 and TRBJ2-7; D ambiguous. CDR3 region: CAISESAPAYEQYF. The DNA for the CDR3 is TGTGCCATCAGTGAGTCGGCCCCCGCCTACGAGCAGTACTTC.